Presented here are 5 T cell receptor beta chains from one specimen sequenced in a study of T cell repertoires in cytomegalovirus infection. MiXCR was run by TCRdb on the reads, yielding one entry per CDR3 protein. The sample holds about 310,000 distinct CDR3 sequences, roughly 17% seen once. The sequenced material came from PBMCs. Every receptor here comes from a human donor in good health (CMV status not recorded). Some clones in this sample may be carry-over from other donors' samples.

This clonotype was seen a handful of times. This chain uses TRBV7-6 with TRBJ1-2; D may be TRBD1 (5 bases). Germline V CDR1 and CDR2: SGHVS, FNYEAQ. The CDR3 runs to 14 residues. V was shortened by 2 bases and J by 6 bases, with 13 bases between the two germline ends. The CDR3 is CASSLQGKDDGYTF. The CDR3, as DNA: TGTGCCAGCAGCTTACAGGGAAAAGACGATGGCTACACCTTC.

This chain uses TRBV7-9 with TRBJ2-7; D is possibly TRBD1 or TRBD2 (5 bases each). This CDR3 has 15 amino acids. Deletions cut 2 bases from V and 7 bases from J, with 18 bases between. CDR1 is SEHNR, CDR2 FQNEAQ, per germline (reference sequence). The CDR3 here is CASSLPGTHLGEQYF. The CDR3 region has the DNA TGTGCCAGCAGCTTACCCGGGACCCACCTAGGGGAGCAGTACTTC.

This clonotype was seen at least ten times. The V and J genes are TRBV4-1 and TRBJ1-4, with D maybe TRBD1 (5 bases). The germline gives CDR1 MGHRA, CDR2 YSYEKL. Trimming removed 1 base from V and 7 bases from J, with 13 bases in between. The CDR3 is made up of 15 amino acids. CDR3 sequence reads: CASSQAGTLLEKLFF. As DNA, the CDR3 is TGCGCCAGCAGCCAAGCCGGGACCTTACTTGAAAAACTGTTTTTT.

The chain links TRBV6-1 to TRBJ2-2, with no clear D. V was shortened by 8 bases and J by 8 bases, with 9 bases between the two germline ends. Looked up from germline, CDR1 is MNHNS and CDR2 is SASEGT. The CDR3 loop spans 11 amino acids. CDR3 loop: CASPGRGELFF. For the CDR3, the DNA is TGTGCCAGCCCCGGACGGGGGGAGCTGTTTTTT.

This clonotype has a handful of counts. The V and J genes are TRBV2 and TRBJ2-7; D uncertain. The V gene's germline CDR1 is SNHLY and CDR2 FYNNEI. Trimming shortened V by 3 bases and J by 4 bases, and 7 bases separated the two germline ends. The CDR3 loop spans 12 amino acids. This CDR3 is CASSELAYEQYF. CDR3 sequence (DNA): TGTGCCAGCAGTGAGCTTGCTTACGAGCAGTACTTC.